One and the same sample provided the 2 T cell receptor beta chains below, sequenced in a study of T cell responses to AZD1222 COVID-19 vaccine. The protocol was immunoSEQ multiplex PCR, while the TCRdb copy is restricted to in-frame clones and leaves out a portion. This sample has 140,000 to 150,000 clones; more than 85% occur once, and the top ten carry less than 15%. The sample was peripheral blood, taken after recovery from COVID-19. The origin of the receptors is an adult who had recovered from COVID-19.

The rearrangement uses TRBV2 and TRBJ2-5; 7 bases agree with TRBD1. V was clipped by 2 bases and J by 4 bases; unmatched bases: 7. Per germline, CDR1 SNHLY and CDR2 FYNNEI. CDR3 size: 15 residues. The DNA of the CDR3 is TGTGCCAGCAGTGAATCTGGGGCAGGGGGAGAGACCCAGTACTTC. Translated, it gives CASSESGAGGETQYF.

The chain carries TRBV11-3 and TRBJ1-2; 8 bases are a match to TRBD1. In germline, CDR1 is SGHNT, CDR2 YENEEA. This CDR3 comprises 16 residues. Trimming took 5 bases from V and 5 from J; bases not matched to a gene: 13. The CDR3 nucleotides are TGTGCCAGCAGCGCGGGGGGGACAGGTGAAGGGTATGGCTACACCTTC. It yields the protein CASSAGGTGEGYGYTF.